A single sample gave rise to the 24 T cell receptor beta chains below, sequenced in a study of long-term antiretroviral therapy in people with HIV. Survey level was the resolution at which the v3.0 immunoSEQ assay ran. Using immunoSEQ multiplex PCR, the repertoire was profiled, and TCRdb retains in-frame clones only, with some absent. The table has 26,000 or so clones, roughly nine tenths seen once. The specimen comprised unsorted PBMCs, sampled 2 years after starting antiretroviral therapy. These receptor sequences come from a man aged 50-59 years with HIV.

The gene calls are TRBV27 and TRBJ1-5, with 7 bases aligning to TRBD1. J was trimmed by 6 bases and V by 5 bases; bases with no gene match: 13. The CDR3 loop spans 16 amino acids. Germline CDR1 is MNHEY and CDR2 is SMNVEV (reference sequence). The CDR3 DNA reads TGTGCCAGCAGTCCCTCTACAGGGGCGACCGGTCAGCCCCAGCATTTT. Translation gives CASSPSTGATGQPQHF.

The chain combines TRBV27 with TRBJ2-1, with D perhaps being TRBD1 or TRBD2 (5 bases each). The CDR3 has 15 residues. Germline loops: CDR1 MNHEY, CDR2 SMNVEV (reference sequence). Deletions cut 8 bases from V and 8 bases from J, with 22 bases between. DNA of the CDR3: TGTGCCAGCCGACGCCTCGGGGCAGGCCTCGATGAGCAGTTCTTC. It encodes CASRRLGAGLDEQFF.

This CDR3 is CATGEVLDTEAFF. The CDR3 region has the DNA TGTGCCACCGGGGAGGTTTTGGACACTGAAGCTTTCTTT. The V and J genes are TRBV5-5 and TRBJ1-1; no clear D gene. Germline assignment: CDR1 SGHKS and CDR2 YYEKEE (reference sequence). Between the trimmed V and J ends, which lost 9 bases and 3 bases, there was a span of 15 bases. The CDR3 totals 13 residues.

The CDR3 sequence is CASSPRTVQETQYF. The CDR3 region has the DNA TGTGCCAGCAGCCCGAGGACAGTACAAGAGACCCAGTACTTC. The V and J genes are TRBV7-2 and TRBJ2-5; a possible D gene is TRBD1 (6 bases). The length of the CDR3 is 14 residues. Trimming shortened V by 5 bases and J by 2 bases, and 12 bases separated the two germline ends. Germline V gene lookup returns CDR1 SGHTA and CDR2 FQGNSA.

The chain has TRBV4-3 and TRBJ2-7, with 7 bases that match TRBD2. Germline assignment: CDR1 LGHNA and CDR2 YSLEER. V lost 0 bases to trimming and J lost 4 bases; unmatched junction nucleotides: 0. The CDR3 has 13 amino acids. The CDR3 spells CASSQDGGYEQYF. The CDR3 nucleotides are TGCGCCAGCAGCCAAGACGGGGGGTACGAGCAGTACTTC.

The chain carries TRBV7-2 and TRBJ1-4, with TRBD1 as a possible D gene (6 bases). CDR3 size: 15 residues. Germline V gene lookup returns CDR1 SGHTA and CDR2 FQGNSA. Trimming removed 1 base at V and 7 bases at J, with 13 bases between. The CDR3 reads CASSLDPGAAEKLFF. The CDR3 DNA follows: TGTGCCAGCAGCTTAGACCCAGGGGCGGCTGAAAAACTGTTTTTT.

The chain joins TRBV28 to TRBJ2-7; TRBD2 agrees at 11 bases. The CDR3 is 15 amino acids. The ends lost 2 bases at V and 3 bases at J; junction bases unmatched: 3. From germline, CDR1 is MDHEN and CDR2 SYDVKM. The CDR3 loop reads CASSLRGTSGYEQYF. The DNA for the CDR3 is TGTGCCAGCAGTTTAAGAGGGACTAGCGGCTACGAGCAGTACTTC.

CDR3 sequence: CASSKGLGAYEQYF. The CDR3 region has the DNA TGTGCCAGTAGTAAGGGACTAGGAGCCTACGAGCAGTACTTC. The V and J genes are TRBV19 and TRBJ2-7, with TRBD2 matching over 8 bases. Unmatched junction bases numbered 4, after V lost 4 bases and J lost 2 bases. In germline, CDR1 is LNHDA, CDR2 SQIVND (reference sequence). This CDR3 has 14 residues.

The CDR3, as DNA: TGCGCCAGCAGCTTGAACGCGGGGGGGCCGGAGACCCAGTACTTC. Translation: CASSLNAGGPETQYF. The rearrangement links TRBV5-1 to TRBJ2-5, with 9 bases matching TRBD2. The CDR3 totals 15 residues. Germline V gives CDR1 SGHRS, CDR2 YFSETQ. Trimming took 1 base from V and 5 from J; bases not matched to a gene: 6. Full variable domain (remainder filled in from reference TRBV5-1 and TRBJ2-5): KAGVTQTPRYLIKTRGQQVTLSCSPISGHRSVSWYQQTPGQGLQFLFEYFSETQRNKGNFPGRFSGRQFSNSRSEMNVSTLELGDSALYLCASSLNAGGPETQYFGPGTRLLVL.

The chain joins TRBV6-1 to TRBJ1-2; D call uncertain. Germline V gene sequence: CDR1 MNHNS, CDR2 SASEGT. This CDR3 comprises 15 residues. Trimming pared 5 bases from V and 2 bases from J, leaving 15 bases between. Here the CDR3 DNA reads TGTGCCAGCAGTTCCTTGAAGAGTTTCAACTATGGCTACACCTTC. Translation: CASSSLKSFNYGYTF.

V and J are TRBV4-3 and TRBJ2-2; 7 bases agree with TRBD1. Trimming removed 0 bases from V and 4 bases from J; junction bases left unmatched: 5. The germline V gene has CDR1 LGHNA and CDR2 YSLEER. This CDR3 has 16 residues. The CDR3 sequence is CASSQEMGQLTGELFF. The DNA for the CDR3 is TGCGCCAGCAGCCAAGAGATGGGACAGCTCACCGGGGAGCTGTTTTTT.

This sequence joins TRBV13 and TRBJ1-2; D is uncertain. Trimming removed 5 bases at V and 0 bases at J, with 19 bases between. Looked up from germline, CDR1 is PRHDT and CDR2 is FYEKMQ (reference sequence). CDR3 size: 17 residues. The DNA for the CDR3 is TGTGCCAGCAGCCCCCGGACTGCCGCCGCCCCTAACTATGGCTACACCTTC. This codes for CASSPRTAAAPNYGYTF. The variable domain in full, completed from reference TRBV13 and TRBJ1-2, reads AAGVIQSPRHLIKEKRETATLKCYPIPRHDTVYWYQQGPGQDPQFLISFYEKMQSDKGSIPDRFSAQQFSDYHSELNMSSLELGDSALYFCASSPRTAAAPNYGYTFGSGTRLTVV.

The chain uses TRBV7-9 and TRBJ1-6, with D hard to call. The germline V and J ends were trimmed by 2 bases and 9 bases, with 8 bases remaining between them. Germline V CDR1 and CDR2: SEHNR, FQNEAQ (reference sequence). The CDR3 has 13 amino acids. CDR3: CASSLLETSPLHF. In nucleotides, the CDR3 is TGTGCCAGCAGCTTACTAGAAACTTCACCCCTCCACTTT.

This clone was recorded once. The genes are TRBV29-1 and TRBJ2-7; the D gene is possibly TRBD2 (5 bases). CDR3 length: 15 amino acids. Trimming cost V 6 bases and J 0 bases, with 18 bases left between them. Germline CDR1 SQVTM, CDR2 ANQGSEA. The CDR3 spells CSVLYLAVSSYEQYF. DNA of the CDR3: TGCAGCGTCCTTTATCTAGCTGTGAGCTCCTACGAGCAGTACTTC.

CDR3 sequence (DNA): TGTGCCAGCAGCCAAGGGGCGAAAATACCCCAATACGAGCAGTACTTC. This sequence encodes CASSQGAKIPQYEQYF. The chain uses TRBV14 and TRBJ2-7; D is ambiguous. The CDR3 is 16 amino acids. V was shortened by 1 base and J by 4 bases, with 17 bases between the two germline ends. CDR1 is SGHDN and CDR2 is FVKESK in the germline V gene.

The chain uses TRBV2 and TRBJ1-3; no clear D. V was clipped by 6 bases and J by 8 bases, with 8 bases between them. There are 11 residues in the CDR3. Germline assignment: CDR1 SNHLY and CDR2 FYNNEI. CDR3 sequence reads: CASRGLDTIYF. The CDR3 DNA sequence: TGTGCCAGCAGGGGTTTAGACACCATATATTTT.

The genes are TRBV4-3 and TRBJ1-1, with 7 bases identical to TRBD1. The CDR3 runs to 15 residues. From germline, CDR1 is LGHNA and CDR2 YSLEER. The junction had 5 bases not matched to a gene; V was cut back by 3 bases and J by 1 base. This chain's CDR3 is CASSHEGAWNTEAFF. Here the CDR3 DNA reads TGCGCCAGCAGCCACGAGGGGGCTTGGAACACTGAAGCTTTCTTT.

The V gene is TRBV6-6, the J gene TRBJ1-2; D unresolved. From germline, CDR1 is MNHNY and CDR2 SVGAGI (reference sequence). The CDR3 sequence is 14 residues long. Trimming left V 2 bases short and J 2 bases short, with 9 bases between. DNA of the CDR3: TGTGCCAGCAGTTACGTCGCCGCCAACTATGGCTACACCTTC. The encoded protein is CASSYVAANYGYTF.

DNA of the CDR3: TGTGCCAGCAGCGCTCGGACAGGGAGTCACAATGAGCAGTTCTTC. Protein sequence: CASSARTGSHNEQFF. This chain links TRBV9 with TRBJ2-1; 8 nucleotides match TRBD1. CDR3 length: 15 residues. The germline V gene has CDR1 SGDLS and CDR2 YYNGEE. V trimming: 3 bases; J trimming: 5 bases; junction bases outside the gene matches: 7.

The chain uses TRBV6-6 and TRBJ1-3, with D maybe TRBD1 (6 bases). The CDR3 extends over 13 amino acids. Germline CDR1 is MNHNY and CDR2 is SVGAGI (reference sequence). The CDR3 nucleotides are TGTGCAGGTGGGGGCAGCTCTGGAAACACCATATATTTT. Its protein product is CAGGGSSGNTIYF.

V and J are TRBV5-5 and TRBJ1-1; tentatively, D is TRBD1 (6 bases). Germline V gives CDR1 SGHKS, CDR2 YYEKEE (reference sequence). The CDR3 runs 15 residues. Trimming shortened V by 0 bases and J by 4 bases, and 13 bases separated the two germline ends. For the CDR3, the DNA is TGTGCCAGCAGCTTGGGTAAAGGGGGAAGCACTGAAGCTTTCTTT. Translated, it gives CASSLGKGGSTEAFF.

This chain links TRBV5-8 with TRBJ1-5; the D is unclear. The CDR3 runs 14 residues. CDR1 and CDR2 (germline): SGHTS, YDEGEE. With 0 bases removed from V and 4 bases from J, the gap between germline ends came to 8 bases. The CDR3 loop is CASSLVSVNQPQHF. Written as DNA, the CDR3 is TGTGCCAGCAGCTTGGTTTCGGTGAATCAGCCCCAGCATTTT.

This clone has just one count. The rearrangement links TRBV4-3 to TRBJ1-2, with D possibly being TRBD1 (5 bases). Trimming pared 3 bases from V and 4 bases from J, leaving 18 bases between. This CDR3 spans 16 amino acids. Germline assignment: CDR1 LGHNA and CDR2 YSLEER. DNA for the CDR3: TGCGCCAGCAGCCAGGGACTTTCCACACTTGGCTATGGCTACACCTTC. It encodes CASSQGLSTLGYGYTF.

This chain links TRBV6-1 with TRBJ2-7; 9 positions match TRBD1. The CDR3 consists of 15 residues. V was pared by 4 bases and J by 3 bases, with 7 bases of the junction left unmatched. Germline assignment: CDR1 MNHNS and CDR2 SASEGT. This CDR3 reads CASSGTGTGRYEQYF. In nucleotides, the CDR3 is TGTGCCAGCAGTGGAACCGGGACAGGGCGCTACGAGCAGTACTTC.